These 21 T cell receptor beta chains were all obtained from the same sample, sequenced in a study of shared clonotypes between healthy human individuals. TCRdb's table, derived via immunoSEQ multiplex PCR, lists solely in-frame clones and lacks some. The profile shows 2,500,000 or so clones, about nine tenths of them singletons. Specimen: naive CD4+ T cells from PBMCs. Specified subset: CD45RA+ positively selected. These TCRs come from a man aged 18 to 35 in good health. Some clones in this sample may be carry-over from other donors' samples.

This clone was seen a few times. This chain joins TRBV5-1 and TRBJ1-1, with D maybe TRBD1 (6 bases). V lost 5 bases and J 0 bases, leaving 11 bases between the germline ends. From germline, CDR1 is SGHRS and CDR2 YFSETQ. This CDR3 is 14 amino acids long. CDR3 sequence reads: CASREQGLNTEAFF. The CDR3 DNA sequence: TGCGCCAGCAGGGAACAGGGTTTGAACACTGAAGCTTTCTTT.

The rearrangement uses TRBV6-1 and TRBJ2-4; D call uncertain. Germline V gene data show CDR1 as MNHNS and CDR2 as SASEGT. The CDR3 length is 15 residues. The V and J ends lost 8 bases and 7 bases respectively, with 21 bases between them. CDR3 nucleotides: TGTGCCAGCTTTAACCCCGGAACAAATCCGAACATTCAGTACTTC. Amino acid sequence: CASFNPGTNPNIQYF.

This clone appeared once. This chain joins TRBV2 and TRBJ2-7; 9 nucleotides match TRBD1. V shed 4 bases and J 3 bases; nucleotides not matched to a gene: 16. Germline V CDR1 and CDR2: SNHLY, FYNNEI. The CDR3 extends over 18 amino acids. This CDR3 is CASSVSSIPGQGYYEQYF. The CDR3 DNA sequence: TGTGCCAGCAGTGTTTCCTCCATCCCGGGACAGGGATACTACGAGCAGTACTTC.

The rearrangement joins TRBV28 to TRBJ1-5; D unclear. V lost 3 bases to trimming and J lost 0 bases, with 12 bases between them. The CDR3 totals 16 residues. CDR1 MDHEN and CDR2 SYDVKM come from the germline V gene. CDR3 amino acids: CASSFRRAVSNQPQHF. The DNA of the CDR3 is TGTGCCAGCAGTTTTAGAAGGGCAGTTAGCAATCAGCCCCAGCATTTT.

V usage is TRBV27 and J usage is TRBJ2-3; D not certain. This CDR3 is built from 14 residues. Deletions cut 6 bases from V and 8 bases from J, with 18 bases between. Germline V gene data show CDR1 as MNHEY and CDR2 as SMNVEV (reference sequence). CDR3 DNA sequence: TGTGCCAGCAGCCAGGCTCTAGGCCTCGGTACGCAGTATTTT. Its translation: CASSQALGLGTQYF.

This chain links TRBV2 with TRBJ2-7; TRBD2 might be the D (6 bases). Germline lookup yields CDR1 SNHLY and CDR2 FYNNEI. The CDR3 loop spans 14 amino acids. V lost 7 bases and J lost 2, with 15 bases in between. CDR3 protein: CASMEVAGPYEQYF. The CDR3 DNA follows: TGTGCCAGCATGGAAGTGGCGGGACCCTACGAGCAGTACTTC.

In DNA form, the CDR3 reads TGCAGTGCTAGGAGGGGCACGCCCCAGCATTTT. It codes for CSARRGTPQHF. The V gene is TRBV20-1, the J gene TRBJ1-5; D might be TRBD1 (5 bases). From germline, CDR1 is DFQATT and CDR2 SNEGSKA (reference sequence). V was cut by 3 bases and J by 9 bases, with 9 bases left in between. The CDR3 has 11 residues.

The rearrangement joins TRBV5-1 to TRBJ1-1; D is unclear. This CDR3 is 14 amino acids long. Per germline, CDR1 SGHRS and CDR2 YFSETQ. The V and J ends lost 4 bases and 1 base respectively, with 11 bases between them. The CDR3 DNA follows: TGCGCCAGCAGCCCGGACCCGGGGAACACTGAAGCTTTCTTT. Translation: CASSPDPGNTEAFF.

This clone was detected only once. V is TRBV5-1 and J is TRBJ2-1, with 9 bases that match TRBD2. V lost 2 bases, J lost 3 bases, and 3 bases stayed unmatched. Germline CDR1 reads SGHRS; CDR2 reads YFSETQ. The CDR3 has 15 residues. CDR3 residues: CASSFLAGNYNEQFF. DNA of the CDR3: TGCGCCAGCAGCTTTCTAGCGGGAAACTACAATGAGCAGTTCTTC.

The chain has TRBV28 and TRBJ2-1; possible D gene TRBD2, 5 bases. CDR1 and CDR2 from the germline V gene are MDHEN and SYDVKM. This CDR3 contains 13 residues. Trimming stripped 3 bases from V and 8 bases from J, with 11 bases between. CDR3 region: CASSFTGVDEQFF. The CDR3 coding sequence is TGTGCCAGCAGTTTCACCGGGGTGGATGAGCAGTTCTTC. Using reference TRBV28 and TRBJ2-1 for the parts outside the CDR3, the full variable domain is DVKVTQSSRYLVKRTGEKVFLECVQDMDHENMFWYRQDPGLGLRLIYFSYDVKMKEKGDIPEGYSVSREKKERFSLILESASTNQTSMYLCASSFTGVDEQFFGPGTRLTVL.

The rearrangement links TRBV7-9 to TRBJ1-1; possibly TRBD1 for D (5 bases). The length of the CDR3 is 13 residues. CDR1 SEHNR and CDR2 FQNEAQ come from the germline V gene (reference sequence). Trimming shortened V by 4 bases and J by 2 bases, and 8 bases separated the two germline ends. Written as DNA, the CDR3 is TGTGCCAGCAGCTGGACAAAAAACACTGAAGCTTTCTTT. It yields the protein CASSWTKNTEAFF.

The chain combines TRBV9 with TRBJ2-3, with D possibly TRBD2 on 7 matching bases. Looked up from germline, CDR1 is SGDLS and CDR2 is YYNGEE. V lost 2 bases and J lost 1, with 17 bases in between. The CDR3 totals 17 residues. CDR3 protein: CASSVGLRGDGTDTQYF. The CDR3 DNA reads as TGTGCCAGCAGCGTGGGACTAAGGGGGGACGGCACAGATACGCAGTATTTT.

The J gene is TRBJ2-4, the V gene TRBV4-2; D possibly uses TRBD1 or TRBD2 (6 bases each). CDR1 and CDR2 from the germline V gene are LGHNA and YNFKEQ. CDR3 size: 16 residues. V gave up 5 bases and J gave up 1 base, with 15 bases separating them. The CDR3 sequence: CASSFGGGTAKNIQYF. Here the CDR3 DNA reads TGTGCCAGCAGCTTTGGAGGGGGTACGGCCAAAAACATTCAGTACTTC.

The J gene is TRBJ2-7, the V gene TRBV28; no definite D call. This CDR3 region has 12 residues. Germline CDR1 MDHEN, CDR2 SYDVKM. The V end was cut by 7 bases, the J end by 1 base, with 8 bases between. CDR3: CASIAKSYEQYF. The CDR3 nucleotides are TGTGCCAGCATTGCGAAGTCCTACGAGCAGTACTTC.

With respect to this clone: This sample includes further DNA sequences coding for the same CDR3. The chain recombines TRBV7-9 with TRBJ2-7, with 15 bases aligning to TRBD2. This CDR3 has 17 residues. Germline loops: CDR1 SEHNR, CDR2 FQNEAQ (reference sequence). The V and J ends lost 3 bases and 1 base, in that order; junction bases with no gene match: 4. In nucleotides, the CDR3 is TGTGCCAGCAGCTTGGGACTAGCGGGAGGCCTTTCCTACGAGCAGTACTTC. The encoded protein is CASSLGLAGGLSYEQYF.

V usage is TRBV19 and J usage is TRBJ1-2, with a possible D match to TRBD1 (5 bases). This CDR3 has 15 amino acids. CDR1 and CDR2 from the germline V gene are LNHDA and SQIVND (reference sequence). Trimming stripped 3 bases from V and 1 base from J, with 12 bases between. The CDR3 protein is CASSMGQDHNYGYTF. The CDR3 DNA sequence: TGTGCCAGTAGTATGGGGCAGGACCATAACTATGGCTACACCTTC. Looking up the rest from reference TRBV19 and TRBJ1-2 gives the full variable domain: DGGITQSPKYLFRKEGQNVTLSCEQNLNHDAMYWYRQDPGQGLRLIYYSQIVNDFQKGDIAEGYSVSREKKESFPLTVTSAQKNPTAFYLCASSMGQDHNYGYTFGSGTRLTVV.

As DNA, the CDR3 is TGTGCCAGCAGTGAAGCGGCAGGGCCCTACGAGCAGTACTTC. This gives the protein CASSEAAGPYEQYF. This chain uses TRBV2 with TRBJ2-7; a weak D match, TRBD1 (5 bases). Germline CDR1 is SNHLY and CDR2 is FYNNEI. This CDR3 has 14 amino acids. Trimming cost V 0 bases and J 2 bases, with 8 bases left between them.

V is TRBV7-6 and J is TRBJ2-3, with D hard to call. From germline, CDR1 is SGHVS and CDR2 FNYEAQ. This CDR3 has 11 residues. The V end was cut by 5 bases, the J end by 7 bases, with 7 bases between. This CDR3 is CASSAGYTQYF. The CDR3 DNA sequence: TGTGCCAGCAGCGCTGGATATACGCAGTATTTT.

J is TRBJ2-2 and V is TRBV4-2; no reliable D call. CDR3 length equals 16 residues. Per germline, CDR1 LGHNA and CDR2 YNFKEQ. Between the trimmed V and J ends, which lost 4 bases and 0 bases, there was a span of 12 bases. CDR3 in DNA: TGTGCCAGCAGCCTTCGGCTGTTAACGAACACCGGGGAGCTGTTTTTT. Encoded protein: CASSLRLLTNTGELFF.

In nucleotides, the CDR3 is TGTGCCAGCAGTTTAAGGCGGGACAGGAGTGTAGAGACCCAGTACTTC. This codes for CASSLRRDRSVETQYF. The genes are TRBV28 and TRBJ2-5; 8 bases line up with TRBD1. Germline V CDR1 and CDR2: MDHEN, SYDVKM. This CDR3 comprises 16 residues. Trimming took 2 bases from V and 4 from J; bases not matched to a gene: 9.

The V call is TRBV29-1, the J call TRBJ2-1; 14 nucleotides align to TRBD2. The germline V gene encodes CDR1 SQVTM and CDR2 ANQGSEA. The CDR3 runs to 16 residues. V shed 2 bases, J shed 6 bases, and the junction held 6 bases outside the gene matches. CDR3 region: CSVERLAGGPGNEQFF. For the CDR3, the DNA is TGCAGCGTTGAAAGACTAGCGGGAGGGCCGGGCAATGAGCAGTTCTTC.